Listed below are T cell receptor beta chains from one sample, sequenced in a study of control samples from healthy donors and cancer patients. Assay used: immunoSEQ multiplex PCR; TCRdb lists only in-frame clones, some missing. The sample has 140,000 or so clones; 75% to 95% are singletons. Source material: blood. The source of these receptors is a man aged 30-40 years in good health. Both conserved end residues are part of each CDR3. A D gene is named only where the DNA matches it firmly. Only part of the rows carry a size: once, few, many, or a class if the clone is expanded.

clone size,V gene,D gene,J gene,CDR3 length,CDR3 protein,CDR3 DNA
NA,TRBV12-3/TRBV12-4,NA,TRBJ2-4,13,CASSFLAKNIQYF,TGTGCCAGCAGTTTTCTAGCCAAAAACATTCAGTACTTC
NA,TRBV19,NA,TRBJ1-2,17,CASSIDNAQGLDYGYTF,TGTGCCAGTAGTATAGATAACGCCCAGGGGTTGGACTATGGCTACACCTTC
NA,TRBV19,TRBD1,TRBJ1-1,14,CASISTGYTTEAFF,TGTGCCAGTATTTCGACAGGGTACACGACTGAAGCTTTCTTT
once,TRBV29-1,TRBD1,TRBJ1-1,13,CSGGQGANTEAFF,TGCAGCGGAGGACAGGGGGCGAACACTGAAGCTTTCTTT
NA,TRBV21-1,NA,TRBJ1-6,23,CASSTLNFRRRQGRVDFNSPLHF,TGTGCCAGCAGCACCCTAAATTTTAGACGGCGACAAGGCCGGGTGGATTTTAATTCACCCCTCCACTTT
NA,TRBV15,TRBD2,TRBJ2-1,15,CATSPLAGGYNEQFF,TGTGCCACCAGTCCACTAGCGGGGGGTTACAATGAGCAGTTCTTC
NA,TRBV27,TRBD1,TRBJ1-5,14,CASSSDRVHQPQHF,TGTGCCAGCAGTTCCGACAGGGTCCATCAGCCCCAGCATTTT
once,TRBV5-4,TRBD1,TRBJ2-2,13,CASKTGDAGELFF,TGTGCCAGCAAAACAGGGGATGCCGGGGAGCTGTTTTTT
NA,TRBV27,NA,TRBJ1-5,14,CASSLQGEYQPQHF,TGTGCCAGCAGCCTACAGGGCGAGTATCAGCCCCAGCATTTT
NA,TRBV7-2,TRBD1,TRBJ1-2,15,CASSFSSGGAYGYTF,TGTGCCAGCAGCTTTTCGTCAGGGGGCGCGTATGGCTACACCTTC
NA,TRBV7-9,TRBD1,TRBJ1-6,16,CASSLTGGLNNSPLHF,TGTGCCAGCAGCTTAACAGGGGGTTTAAATAATTCACCCCTCCACTTT
NA,TRBV3-1/TRBV3-2,NA,TRBJ2-3,14,CASSQESSTDTQYF,TGTGCCAGCAGCCAAGAGTCTAGCACAGATACGCAGTATTTT
NA,TRBV5-8,TRBD1,TRBJ2-2,15,CASSPRTGWTGELFF,TGTGCCAGCAGTCCCCGGACAGGGTGGACCGGGGAGCTGTTTTTT
NA,TRBV6-6,TRBD2,TRBJ2-3,17,CASSPFSSGGAPDTQYF,TGTGCCAGCAGTCCCTTCTCTAGCGGGGGGGCGCCAGATACGCAGTATTTT
NA,TRBV2,TRBD2,TRBJ2-7,14,CASRGLADSYEQYF,TGTGCCAGCAGAGGACTAGCGGACTCCTACGAGCAGTACTTC
NA,TRBV5-4,TRBD1,TRBJ1-1,12,CASSGDRVEAFF,TGTGCCAGCAGCGGGGACAGGGTTGAAGCTTTCTTT
NA,TRBV28,TRBD1,TRBJ1-2,13,CASRGDRLEGYTF,TGTGCCAGCAGGGGGGACAGATTGGAGGGCTACACCTTC
NA,TRBV5-4,TRBD1,TRBJ2-7,15,CASSSLTGTEYEQYF,TGTGCCAGCAGCTCCTTGACAGGGACGGAATACGAGCAGTACTTC
NA,TRBV30,NA,TRBJ1-5,13,CAWSEHSNQPQHF,TGTGCCTGGAGTGAGCATAGCAATCAGCCCCAGCATTTT
NA,TRBV27,TRBD1,TRBJ1-4,16,CASSFAVTGGNEKLFF,TGTGCCAGCAGTTTCGCCGTTACAGGGGGTAATGAAAAACTGTTTTTT
NA,TRBV12-3/TRBV12-4,NA,TRBJ1-2,12,CASSLGQYGYTF,TGTGCCAGCAGTTTAGGGCAGTATGGCTACACCTTC
NA,TRBV28,TRBD1,TRBJ1-2,14,CASSLRTGNYGYTF,TGTGCCAGCAGTTTACGGACAGGCAACTATGGCTACACCTTC
once,TRBV6-1,NA,TRBJ1-3,16,CASSGSPPRAGNTIYF,TGTGCCAGCAGTGGGTCCCCTCCTCGTGCTGGAAACACCATATATTTT
NA,TRBV18,NA,TRBJ1-1,13,CASSPNGGTEAFF,TGTGCCAGCTCACCAAACGGGGGGACTGAAGCTTTCTTT
NA,TRBV5-1,TRBD2,TRBJ2-1,16,CASSPTSGGPYNEQFF,TGCGCCAGCAGCCCGACTAGCGGGGGTCCGTACAATGAGCAGTTCTTC
once,TRBV3-1/TRBV3-2,TRBD2,TRBJ2-3,16,CASSQGTSSLTDTQYF,TGTGCCAGCAGCCAGGGGACTAGTAGTCTCACAGATACGCAGTATTTT
NA,TRBV30,NA,TRBJ1-1,13,CAWSVIGSTEAFF,TGTGCCTGGAGTGTGATAGGGTCCACTGAAGCTTTCTTT
NA,TRBV6-5,NA,TRBJ2-1,12,CASSYPVNEQFF,TGTGCCAGCAGTTACCCGGTCAATGAGCAGTTCTTC
NA,TRBV11-2,TRBD2,TRBJ2-3,14,CASGSGGRTDTQYF,TGTGCCAGCGGGAGCGGGGGGAGGACAGATACGCAGTATTTT
NA,TRBV30,NA,TRBJ1-3,13,CAWSTLSGNTIYF,TGTGCCTGGTCGACCCTCTCTGGAAACACCATATATTTT
NA,TRBV18,NA,TRBJ1-1,14,CASSGGIGNTEAFF,TGTGCCAGCTCCGGGGGTATTGGGAACACTGAAGCTTTCTTT
NA,TRBV9,NA,TRBJ2-1,15,CASSVRGLADNEQFF,TGTGCCAGCAGCGTAAGGGGTTTAGCGGACAATGAGCAGTTCTTC
NA,TRBV27,TRBD1,TRBJ2-7,13,CASSFSGGYEQYF,TGTGCCAGCAGTTTCTCAGGGGGCTACGAGCAGTACTTC
NA,TRBV10-3,NA,TRBJ2-1,13,CAISEYTQNEQFF,TGTGCCATCAGTGAGTATACACAGAATGAGCAGTTCTTC
NA,TRBV10-1,NA,TRBJ2-2,11,CASTNTGELFF,TGCGCCAGCACGAACACCGGGGAGCTGTTTTTT
NA,TRBV11-2,NA,TRBJ2-4,14,CASSWGLAKNIQYF,TGTGCCAGCAGCTGGGGGCTAGCCAAAAACATTCAGTACTTC
NA,TRBV19,NA,TRBJ1-1,12,CASKYRNTEAFF,TGTGCCAGTAAGTACCGGAACACTGAAGCTTTCTTT
NA,TRBV7-8,TRBD1,TRBJ1-1,16,CASSVRTGLGNTEAFF,TGTGCCAGCAGCGTTAGGACAGGTCTGGGGAACACTGAAGCTTTCTTT
few,TRBV9,TRBD1,TRBJ1-6,16,CASSVLPGQGNSPLHF,TGTGCCAGCAGCGTGTTACCGGGACAGGGGAATTCACCCCTCCACTTT
NA,TRBV5-1,NA,TRBJ1-2,16,CASSLVALGEYYGYTF,TGCGCCAGCAGCTTGGTAGCTCTGGGCGAGTACTATGGCTACACCTTC
NA,TRBV19,NA,TRBJ1-2,14,CASSSGLGNYGYTF,TGTGCCAGTAGTAGCGGACTGGGAAACTATGGCTACACCTTC